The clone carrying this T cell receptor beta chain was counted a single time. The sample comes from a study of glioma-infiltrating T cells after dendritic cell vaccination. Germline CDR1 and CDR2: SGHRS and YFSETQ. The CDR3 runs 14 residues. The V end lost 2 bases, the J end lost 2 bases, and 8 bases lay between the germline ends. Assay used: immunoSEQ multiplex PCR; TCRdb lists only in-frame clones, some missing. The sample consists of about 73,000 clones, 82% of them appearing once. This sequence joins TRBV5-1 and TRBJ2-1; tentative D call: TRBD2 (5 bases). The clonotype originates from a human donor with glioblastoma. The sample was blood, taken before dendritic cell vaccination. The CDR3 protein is CASSFSGAYNEQFF. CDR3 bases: TGCGCCAGCAGCTTCAGCGGAGCCTACAATGAGCAGTTCTTC. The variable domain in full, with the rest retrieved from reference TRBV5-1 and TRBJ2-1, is KAGVTQTPRYLIKTRGQQVTLSCSPISGHRSVSWYQQTPGQGLQFLFEYFSETQRNKGNFPGRFSGRQFSNSRSEMNVSTLELGDSALYLCASSFSGAYNEQFFGPGTRLTVL.